This TCR beta chain was sequenced during a study of regulatory dendritic cells for organ transplantation. Looked up from germline, CDR1 is LNHDA and CDR2 is SQIVND (reference sequence). The CDR3 consists of 14 residues. V was trimmed by 4 bases and J by 5 bases, leaving 12 bases between them. Profiled with immunoSEQ multiplex PCR; TCRdb holds only in-frame clones, not every one. The table has tens of thousands of clones, less than 85% seen once. A remark on this clone: The antigen remains undetermined.

General study points: Between individuals, the alloreactive memory CD8+ T cell pool differed considerably. Of resting T cell subsets, memory CD8+ had the most alloreactive clonotypes.

Naive CD45RA+ and memory CD45RO+ CD4+ or CD8+ T cells were FACS-sorted. This sequence originates from a human donor in good health. The chain joins TRBV19 to TRBJ2-1; possibly TRBD1 for D (7 bases). The sequenced material came from naive CD8+ T cells from blood. Described subset: CD45RA+ naive T cells. CDR3 amino acids: CASSTRDRNNEQFF. The CDR3 DNA reads TGTGCCAGTAGTACGCGGGACAGAAACAATGAGCAGTTCTTC.